The 17 T cell receptor beta chains below were found in one sample sequenced in a study of cytomegalovirus exposure and HLA in healthy donors. PCR employed 60 Vbeta and 13 Jbeta primers. The method was immunoSEQ multiplex PCR; TCRdb's version includes in-frame clones alone and lacks a portion of them. The sample records about 140,000 clones, just under 85% being singletons. What was sequenced was PBMCs. These TCRs come from a man in his thirties or forties in good health and CMV-seropositive.

The V and J genes are TRBV27 and TRBJ2-4; 7 bases agree with TRBD2. Germline assignment: CDR1 MNHEY and CDR2 SMNVEV (reference sequence). CDR3 size: 15 residues. Trimming removed 5 bases from V and 0 bases from J; junction bases left unmatched: 4. The CDR3 sequence: CASSQAGLAKNIQYF. The CDR3 DNA sequence: TGTGCCAGCAGTCAAGCGGGACTAGCCAAAAACATTCAGTACTTC.

J is TRBJ1-2 and V is TRBV7-9; D possibly corresponds to TRBD1 (5 bases). The germline V and J ends were trimmed by 5 bases and 8 bases, with 15 bases remaining between them. The length of the CDR3 is 13 residues. Germline-derived CDR1 and CDR2 are SEHNR and FQNEAQ (reference sequence). CDR3 coding DNA: TGTGCCAGCAGCCTGAGTGATGGGGGGGGCTACACCTTC. Translating gives CASSLSDGGGYTF.

This clone was counted between two and nine times. The chain combines TRBV5-7 with TRBJ2-7; 8 nucleotides line up with TRBD1. TRBV5-7 is recorded as an ORF, its role being uncertain. V lost 0 bases and J lost 2; bases outside the gene matches: 13. The CDR3 length is 18 residues. The CDR3 bases are TGTGCCAGCAGCTTGGCCTATTCCCTCGGACAGGGCCCCTACGAGCAGTACTTC. Amino acids: CASSLAYSLGQGPYEQYF.

This clone was observed a handful of times. The chain couples TRBV2 to TRBJ1-1; D gene uncertain. Germline CDR1 is SNHLY and CDR2 is FYNNEI. Trimming removed 6 bases at V and 0 bases at J, with 11 bases between. The CDR3 is 14 residues long. The CDR3 bases are TGTGCCAGCAGATCCCCAGGCGTGAACACTGAAGCTTTCTTT. It yields the protein CASRSPGVNTEAFF.

This chain joins TRBV28 and TRBJ2-4; no clear D gene. With 4 bases removed from V and 9 bases from J, the gap between germline ends came to 19 bases. Germline values: CDR1 MDHEN, CDR2 SYDVKM. This CDR3 contains 15 residues. CDR3 amino acids: CASSSGLARETIQYF. The CDR3 bases are TGTGCCAGCAGTTCCGGTTTGGCTAGAGAAACCATTCAGTACTTC.

The rearrangement links TRBV19 to TRBJ2-5; D unclear. The CDR3 is made up of 13 amino acids. Germline V gene sequence: CDR1 LNHDA, CDR2 SQIVND (reference sequence). The V and J ends lost 6 bases and 3 bases respectively, with 11 bases between them. CDR3 region: CASSQYREETQYF. The DNA for the CDR3 is TGTGCCAGTAGCCAGTACAGAGAAGAGACCCAGTACTTC.

Regarding this clone: The same CDR3 also results from other DNA sequences found in this sample. The CDR3 bases are TGTGCCAGTAGTCCGACAGTGAACACTGAAGCTTTCTTT. It specifies CASSPTVNTEAFF. This sequence joins TRBV19 and TRBJ1-1, with D tentatively TRBD1 (5 bases). Germline values: CDR1 LNHDA, CDR2 SQIVND (reference sequence). This CDR3 contains 13 residues. The germline V and J ends were trimmed by 5 bases and 0 bases, with 7 bases remaining between them.

The chain has TRBV5-1 and TRBJ2-2, with 9 bases aligning to TRBD2. Germline V CDR1 and CDR2: SGHRS, YFSETQ. V lost 3 bases to trimming and J lost 6 bases; unmatched junction nucleotides: 9. The CDR3 totals 16 residues. This CDR3 reads CASSSPRTSDSGELFF. The DNA for the CDR3 is TGCGCCAGCAGCTCGCCCCGGACTAGCGATTCCGGGGAGCTGTTTTTT.

This clone was seen a handful of times. The rearrangement joins TRBV27 to TRBJ2-5, with a tentative D call TRBD1 (6 bases). There are 13 residues in the CDR3. Germline V gene data show CDR1 as MNHEY and CDR2 as SMNVEV (reference sequence). The germline V and J ends were trimmed by 3 bases and 4 bases, with 9 bases remaining between them. This chain's CDR3 is CASSFRGPETQYF. The CDR3 region has the DNA TGTGCCAGCAGTTTCAGGGGTCCAGAGACCCAGTACTTC.

V usage is TRBV9 and J usage is TRBJ2-3; TRBD2 matches 10 bases. V gave up 2 bases and J gave up 2 bases; unmatched junction bases: 8. CDR1 and CDR2 (germline): SGDLS, YYNGEE. The CDR3 length is 17 residues. The CDR3 DNA sequence: TGTGCCAGCAGCGTTCTAGCGGGAGAGCTTCCCACAGATACGCAGTATTTT. Its protein product is CASSVLAGELPTDTQYF.

This chain uses TRBV9 with TRBJ2-1, with a tentative D call TRBD2 (6 bases). The V gene lost 4 bases and the J gene lost 2 bases, with 13 bases spanning the gap. CDR1 SGDLS and CDR2 YYNGEE come from the germline V gene. The length of the CDR3 is 15 residues. The CDR3, as DNA: TGTGCCAGCAGCACCCGTGGGGGGACCTACAATGAGCAGTTCTTC. As protein: CASSTRGGTYNEQFF.

This clone was seen a single time. J is TRBJ2-5 and V is TRBV7-2; 7 bases are shared with TRBD2. V was pared by 1 base and J by 5 bases, with 4 bases of the junction left unmatched. Germline lookup yields CDR1 SGHTA and CDR2 FQGNSA. The CDR3 contains 14 residues. This CDR3 reads CASSLVAGGETQYF. CDR3 bases: TGTGCCAGCAGCTTAGTTGCCGGGGGGGAGACCCAGTACTTC. The full variable domain, its missing parts supplied by reference TRBV7-2 and TRBJ2-5, is GAGVSQSPSNKVTEKGKDVELRCDPISGHTALYWYRQSLGQGLEFLIYFQGNSAPDKSGLPSDRFSAERTGGSVSTLTIQRTQQEDSAVYLCASSLVAGGETQYFGPGTRLLVL.

The chain has TRBV27 and TRBJ2-1, with 7 bases matching TRBD1. CDR1 MNHEY and CDR2 SMNVEV come from the germline V gene (reference sequence). The CDR3 extends over 11 amino acids. J gave up 14 bases and V 4 bases, and 5 bases lay outside the gene matches. The CDR3, as DNA: TGTGCCAGCAGTTCGACAGGGATCGAGTTCTTC. Its protein product is CASSSTGIEFF.

The gene calls are TRBV6-1 and TRBJ2-1, with 10 bases lining up with TRBD1. Losses at the gene ends were 1 base for V and 13 bases for J; bases not matched to a gene: 4. Germline loops: CDR1 MNHNS, CDR2 SASEGT. CDR3 size: 13 residues. CDR3 DNA: TGTGCCAGCAGTGAAGTGTGGGACAGGGGCCAGTTCTTC. Its protein product is CASSEVWDRGQFF.

The sample holds one count of this clone. The gene calls are TRBV29-1 and TRBJ2-5; 7 bases agree with TRBD1. The better agreement between TRBJ2-7 and the DNA end casts doubt on the J call. CDR1 and CDR2 from the germline V gene are SQVTM and ANQGSEA. This CDR3 comprises 13 residues. Here the CDR3 reads CSVRDRRDYEQYF. The CDR3 DNA sequence: TGCAGCGTCCGGGACAGAAGAGACTACGAGCAGTACTTC.

The gene calls are TRBV4-1 and TRBJ1-5; D remains unclear. With 3 bases removed from V and 3 bases from J, the gap between germline ends came to 12 bases. This CDR3 is built from 15 residues. CDR1 and CDR2 from the germline V gene are MGHRA and YSYEKL. The chain's CDR3 is CASSQSTEANQPQHF. The CDR3 nucleotides are TGCGCCAGCAGCCAGAGCACAGAAGCCAATCAGCCCCAGCATTTT.

The gene calls are TRBV14 and TRBJ2-1; 8 bases agree with TRBD2. Looked up from germline, CDR1 is SGHDN and CDR2 is FVKESK. V shed 1 base and J 6 bases; nucleotides not matched to a gene: 8. CDR3 length: 16 residues. The CDR3 DNA sequence: TGTGCCAGCAGCCAAGTGGGGACTAGAGCCGGCAATGAGCAGTTCTTC. It yields the protein CASSQVGTRAGNEQFF.